These 7 T cell receptor beta chains were sequenced from one sample in a study of identical twins. TCRdb reanalysed the 5' RACE reads using MiXCR and keeps one entry per CDR3 protein. This sample has 500,000 to 700,000 distinct CDR3 sequences, with 7.1% found just once. The same data also contributed to another study, on yellow fever vaccine responses in identical twins.

The source material was PBMCs. The receptors come from a woman aged 18-29 years in good health.

This clonotype was observed at least ten times. The chain is built from TRBV7-8 and TRBJ2-5; 7 bases are shared with TRBD1. Trimming removed 2 bases from V and 2 bases from J; junction bases left unmatched: 5. The germline V gene has CDR1 SGHVS and CDR2 FQNEAQ. The CDR3 has 15 residues. The CDR3: CASSLWGQFQETQYF. The CDR3 region has the DNA TGTGCCAGCAGCTTATGGGGACAGTTTCAAGAGACCCAGTACTTC.

This clonotype showed up many times. The chain links TRBV18 to TRBJ1-1; D gene uncertain. Germline CDR1 KGHSH, CDR2 LQKENI. The CDR3 runs 13 residues. The ends were cut back, 1 base at V and 3 bases at J, with 6 bases in the middle. The CDR3 sequence is CASSPQGYTEAFF. CDR3 sequence (DNA): TGTGCCAGCTCACCACAGGGATACACTGAAGCTTTCTTT. The variable domain in full, completed from reference TRBV18 and TRBJ1-1, reads NAGVMQNPRHLVRRRGQEARLRCSPMKGHSHVYWYRQLPEEGLKFMVYLQKENIIDESGMPKERFSAEFPKEGPSILRIQQVVRGDSAAYFCASSPQGYTEAFFGQGTRLTVV.

This chain connects TRBV20-1 to TRBJ2-5; 8 bases are a match to TRBD1. After removal of 6 bases from V and 5 bases from J, the junction contained 17 bases not matched to a gene. This CDR3 region has 16 residues. Germline-derived CDR1 and CDR2 are DFQATT and SNEGSKA (reference sequence). CDR3 nucleotides: TGCAGTGCCCCCCCAGGGGGCGAGGTGGGTTGGGAGACCCAGTACTTC. Its translation: CSAPPGGEVGWETQYF.

The chain couples TRBV29-1 to TRBJ2-5; no firm D call. The length of the CDR3 is 13 residues. Per the germline V gene, CDR1 is SQVTM and CDR2 is ANQGSEA. V shed 4 bases and J shed 1 base, with 10 bases lying between them. CDR3 DNA: TGCAGCGTTGTATTGGTGGGCCAAGAGACCCAGTACTTC. Protein: CSVVLVGQETQYF.

This clonotype was detected a few times. This rearrangement joins TRBV5-6 to TRBJ1-5; possibly TRBD1 for D (5 bases). V was cut by 2 bases and J by 3 bases, with 12 bases left in between. The germline V gene encodes CDR1 SGHDT and CDR2 YYEEEE. The CDR3 has 15 amino acids. The CDR3 sequence is CASSLEGHANQPQHF. The CDR3 DNA follows: TGTGCCAGCAGCTTAGAGGGGCACGCCAATCAGCCCCAGCATTTT.

This clonotype appeared a few times. The CDR3 spells CASNSYTGSYELRPYEQYF. The CDR3 region has the DNA TGTGCCAGCAACTCTTATACAGGGTCCTACGAGTTAAGGCCCTACGAGCAGTACTTC. The chain couples TRBV11-1 to TRBJ2-7, with D possibly being TRBD1 (6 bases). The CDR3 has 19 residues. V lost 7 bases and J lost 2, with 30 bases in between. Germline assignment: CDR1 SGHAT and CDR2 FQDESV (reference sequence).

This clonotype was observed many times. The chain recombines TRBV11-2 with TRBJ2-7; TRBD1 is a possible D gene (6 bases). CDR1 and CDR2 (germline): SGHAT, FQNNGV. The CDR3 totals 15 residues. Trimming left V 0 bases short and J 2 bases short, with 11 bases between. For the CDR3, the DNA is TGTGCCAGCAGCTTAGAGTCGACAGGCACCTACGAGCAGTACTTC. This sequence encodes CASSLESTGTYEQYF.